The rows below give T cell receptor beta chains drawn from one sample of a study of cytomegalovirus exposure and HLA in healthy donors. Repertoires were generated with immunoSEQ multiplex PCR, while TCRdb's copy carries only in-frame clones and drops some. The clone table shows fewer than 70,000 clones, with the ten largest holding 4% to 5.5%. Sample: PBMCs. These receptors originate from a man in his thirties or forties in good health and CMV-seropositive. Each CDR3 is given without its conserved first and last residue.

J gene: TRBJ2-2
V gene: TRBV6-5
CDR3 protein: ASSPRQGLTGELF

J gene: TRBJ2-5
V gene: TRBV7-9
CDR3 protein: ASSFYGTGGETQY

J gene: TRBJ1-1
V gene: TRBV4-1
CDR3 protein: ASSQRMGQGTEAF

J gene: TRBJ2-5
V gene: TRBV7-2
CDR3 protein: ASSLGFGGGVQETQY

J gene: TRBJ2-3
V gene: TRBV19
CDR3 protein: ASSGQVTDTQY

J gene: TRBJ2-2
V gene: TRBV29-1
CDR3 protein: SVTSGRDTGELF

J gene: TRBJ1-6
V gene: TRBV30
CDR3 protein: AWASGTGYSPLH

J gene: TRBJ2-7
V gene: TRBV5-1
CDR3 protein: ASSLGGPPQGYEQY

J gene: TRBJ1-4
V gene: TRBV19
CDR3 protein: ASSTFGEPNEKLF

J gene: TRBJ1-2
V gene: TRBV5-4
CDR3 protein: ASSHSFDSSLDGYT

J gene: TRBJ1-1
V gene: TRBV13
CDR3 protein: ASSSSRQGNTEAF

J gene: TRBJ2-5
V gene: TRBV20-1
CDR3 protein: SARQAEAQY

J gene: TRBJ2-1
V gene: TRBV30
CDR3 protein: AWTDGGEQF

J gene: TRBJ2-7
V gene: TRBV5-4
CDR3 protein: ASSLEASGSPYEQY

J gene: TRBJ2-1
V gene: TRBV4-1
CDR3 protein: ASSSRQGEQF

J gene: TRBJ1-2
V gene: TRBV30
CDR3 protein: AWSLTGTGDNYGYT

J gene: TRBJ1-1
V gene: TRBV5-4
CDR3 protein: ASSSGQGEDTEAF

J gene: TRBJ1-2
V gene: TRBV6-1
CDR3 protein: ASKTGSGPAYGYT

J gene: TRBJ1-1
V gene: TRBV5-1
CDR3 protein: ASSLYPNTEAF

J gene: TRBJ2-1
V gene: TRBV7-2
CDR3 protein: ASSLARGQGGNEQF

J gene: TRBJ2-7
V gene: TRBV27
CDR3 protein: ASSLSLADYEQY

J gene: TRBJ2-1
V gene: TRBV4-2
CDR3 protein: ASSQDGGDSYNEQF